The entry that follows covers one T cell receptor (beta chain) sequence. What it binds is unknown. The PCR ran on 60 Vbeta and 13 Jbeta primers. The data were produced by immunoSEQ multiplex PCR, yet TCRdb's version contains in-frame clones alone and is incomplete. This table holds some 140,000 clones, about two thirds found once. This CDR3 contains 15 residues. The V gene's germline CDR1 is SEHNR and CDR2 FQNEAQ (reference sequence). V dropped 3 bases and J dropped 1 base, with 12 bases sitting between them. The sample is drawn from a study of cytomegalovirus exposure and HLA in healthy donors. Findings and limits, study-wide: A reported reduction in N-insertions relative to the roughly 640-donor mean was seen in an Asian-associated ancestry cluster in a later analysis.

The receptor was isolated from a man aged 45-65 years in good health and CMV-seropositive. The chain combines TRBV7-9 with TRBJ1-2, with a weak D call TRBD1 (5 bases). The sample consisted of PBMCs. The CDR3 sequence is CASSFSRADNYGYTF. CDR3 DNA sequence: TGTGCCAGCAGCTTTTCCAGGGCTGATAACTATGGCTACACCTTC.